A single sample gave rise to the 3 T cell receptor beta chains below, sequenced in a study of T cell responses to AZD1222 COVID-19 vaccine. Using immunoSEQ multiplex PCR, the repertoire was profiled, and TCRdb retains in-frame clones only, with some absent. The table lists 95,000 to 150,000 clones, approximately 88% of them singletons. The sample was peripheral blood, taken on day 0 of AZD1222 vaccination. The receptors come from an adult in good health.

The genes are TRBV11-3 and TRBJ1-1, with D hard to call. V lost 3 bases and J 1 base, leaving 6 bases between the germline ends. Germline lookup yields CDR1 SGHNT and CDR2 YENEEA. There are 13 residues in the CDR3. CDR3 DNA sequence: TGTGCCAGCAGCTTTAACCCGAACACTGAAGCTTTCTTT. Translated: CASSFNPNTEAFF.

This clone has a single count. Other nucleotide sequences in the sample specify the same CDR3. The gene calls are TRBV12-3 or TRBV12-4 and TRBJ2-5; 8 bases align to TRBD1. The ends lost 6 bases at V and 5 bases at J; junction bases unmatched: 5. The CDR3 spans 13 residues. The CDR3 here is CASRQGAGETQYF. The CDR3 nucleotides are TGTGCCAGCAGGCAGGGGGCCGGTGAGACCCAGTACTTC.

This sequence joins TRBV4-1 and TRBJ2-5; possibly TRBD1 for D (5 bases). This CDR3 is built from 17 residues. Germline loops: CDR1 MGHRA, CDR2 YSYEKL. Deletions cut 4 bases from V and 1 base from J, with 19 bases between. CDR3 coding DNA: TGCGCCAGCAGCCCCCGGCGGATTTCGACAGTCCAAGAGACCCAGTACTTC. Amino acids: CASSPRRISTVQETQYF.